This TCR beta chain was sequenced for a study of T cells in Graves' hyperthyroidism and ophthalmopathy. Study-level results: From stable hyperthyroidism, ophthalmopathy was set apart by a 13 V-J model.

Amplified TCR beta CDR3 regions derived from RNA transcripts. HTBI primers drove first-round RT-PCR of the TCR CDR3. From the multiplex PCR reads, TCRdb called clonotypes with MiXCR, one entry per CDR3 protein. Of 400,000 to 600,000 distinct CDR3 sequences listed, roughly 20% were seen once; the top ten hold roughly 29%. On this clonotype itself: Its antigen is as yet unknown.

The length of the CDR3 is 12 residues. V gave up 6 bases and J gave up 6 bases, with 15 bases separating them. CDR1 DFQATT and CDR2 SNEGSKA come from the germline V gene (reference sequence). This clonotype was obtained from a man aged 18 to 30 with Graves' hyperthyroidism. Sequenced: blood. The chain has TRBV20-1 and TRBJ2-7, with a possible D match to TRBD1 (6 bases). In DNA, the CDR3 is TGCAGTGCCCAACCAGGGGTTCGCGAGCAGTACTTC. This encodes CSAQPGVREQYF.